This TCR beta chain emerged from a study of control samples from healthy donors and cancer patients. This CDR3 contains 15 residues. Trimming cost V 4 bases and J 2 bases; bases outside gene matches: 7. Germline loops: CDR1 SGHTA, CDR2 FQGTGA. This clone was counted a few times. The method was immunoSEQ multiplex PCR; TCRdb's version includes in-frame clones alone and lacks a portion of them. The table includes some 120,000 clones, around 93% detected once. The rearrangement joins TRBV7-3 to TRBJ2-7; TRBD1 aligns across 8 bases. The source of this sequence is a man aged 18 to 30 in good health. The sequencing sample was made of blood. CDR3 amino acids: CASSWPGQEPYEQYF. The DNA for the CDR3 is TGTGCCAGCAGCTGGCCGGGACAGGAACCCTACGAGCAGTACTTC.